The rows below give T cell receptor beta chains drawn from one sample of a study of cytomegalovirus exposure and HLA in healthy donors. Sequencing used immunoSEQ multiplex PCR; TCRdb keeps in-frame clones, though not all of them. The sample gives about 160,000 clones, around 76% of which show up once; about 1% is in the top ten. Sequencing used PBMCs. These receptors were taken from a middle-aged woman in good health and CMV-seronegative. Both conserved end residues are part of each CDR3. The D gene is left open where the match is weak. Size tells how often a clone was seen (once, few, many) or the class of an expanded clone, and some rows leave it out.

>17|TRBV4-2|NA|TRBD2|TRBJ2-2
TGTGCCAGCAGCCAAGAGATCCCAGCGGGACGATGGGGGGAGCTGTTTTTT
CASSQEIPAGRWGELFF
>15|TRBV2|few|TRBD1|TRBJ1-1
TGTGCCAGCAGTGAATTTCAGGGGGGAAACACTGAAGCTTTCTTT
CASSEFQGGNTEAFF
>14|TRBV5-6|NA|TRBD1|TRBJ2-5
TGTGCCAGCAGCCCGACAGGGCCGCAAGAGACCCAGTACTTC
CASSPTGPQETQYF
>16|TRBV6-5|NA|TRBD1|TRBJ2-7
TGTGCCAGCAGTTACGGGTCGACAGGGGGCTCCTACGAGCAGTACTTC
CASSYGSTGGSYEQYF
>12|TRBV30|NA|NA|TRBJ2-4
TGTGCCTGGAGTGCAGGGTTAACCATTCAGTACTTC
CAWSAGLTIQYF
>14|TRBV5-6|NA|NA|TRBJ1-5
TGTGCCAGCAGCTTGGGGACTCACAATCAGCCCCAGCATTTT
CASSLGTHNQPQHF
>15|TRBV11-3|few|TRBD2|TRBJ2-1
TGTGCCAGCAGTCACGGGACTAGCGGTTACAATGAGCAGTTCTTC
CASSHGTSGYNEQFF
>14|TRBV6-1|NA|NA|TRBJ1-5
TGTGCCAGCAGTGGGGGAGAGGGAGGTCAGCCCCAGCATTTT
CASSGGEGGQPQHF
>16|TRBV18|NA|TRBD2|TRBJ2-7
TGTGCCAGCTCACCCTACAGCGGGGCCTCCATCGACGAGCAGTACTTC
CASSPYSGASIDEQYF
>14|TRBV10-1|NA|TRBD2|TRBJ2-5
TGCGCCAGCAGTGAAAGAGGACTAGCGGAGACCCAGTACTTC
CASSERGLAETQYF
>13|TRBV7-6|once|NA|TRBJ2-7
TGTGCCAGCAGCTTGACTAGTAGCTACGAGCAGTACTTC
CASSLTSSYEQYF
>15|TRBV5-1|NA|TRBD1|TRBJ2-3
TGCGCCAGCAGCAGGGACAGTCAATACACAGATACGCAGTATTTT
CASSRDSQYTDTQYF
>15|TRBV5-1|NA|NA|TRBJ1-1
TGCGCCAGCAGCTTGGGGGCGGAGGGAGGAACTGAAGCTTTCTTT
CASSLGAEGGTEAFF
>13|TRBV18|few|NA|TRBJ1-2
TGTGCCAGCTCACCACGGGCAGACTATGGCTACACCTTC
CASSPRADYGYTF
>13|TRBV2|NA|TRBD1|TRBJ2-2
TGTGCCAGCAGTGAATACAGGGGGCTAGAGCTGTTTTTT
CASSEYRGLELFF
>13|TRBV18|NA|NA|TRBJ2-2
TGTGCCAGCTCACCAGTCCGCACCGGGGAGCTGTTTTTT
CASSPVRTGELFF
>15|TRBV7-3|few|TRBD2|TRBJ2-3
TGTGCCAGCAGCTTACTAGCGGGAAGCACAGATACGCAGTATTTT
CASSLLAGSTDTQYF
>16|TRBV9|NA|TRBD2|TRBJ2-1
TGTGCCAGCAGCCCCTCCCCGGGGCGGGGGTACAATGAGCAGTTCTTC
CASSPSPGRGYNEQFF
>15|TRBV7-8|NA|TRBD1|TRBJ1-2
TGTGCCAGCAGCCCCCGAACAGGGGGCACTCAAGGCTACACCTTC
CASSPRTGGTQGYTF
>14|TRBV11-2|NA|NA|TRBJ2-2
TGTGCCAGCAGCGCCCGGGGATGGACCGGGGAGCTGTTTTTT
CASSARGWTGELFF
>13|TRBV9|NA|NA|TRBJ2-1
TGTGCCAGCAGCGTTGACACCTACAATGAGCAGTTCTTC
CASSVDTYNEQFF
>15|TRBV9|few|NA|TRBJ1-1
TGTGCCAGCAGCGAGACCCTGGGGCTTAACACTGAAGCTTTCTTT
CASSETLGLNTEAFF
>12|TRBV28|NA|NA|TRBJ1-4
TGTGCCAGCGGGGCGGTGGGCGAAAAACTGTTTTTT
CASGAVGEKLFF
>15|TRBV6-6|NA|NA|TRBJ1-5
TGTGCCAGCAACGCCGGGGGGCCTGGTAATCAGCCCCAGCATTTT
CASNAGGPGNQPQHF
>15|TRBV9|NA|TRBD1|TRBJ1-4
TGTGCCAGCGGTCGGACAGGGGAACTCGGTGAAAAACTGTTTTTT
CASGRTGELGEKLFF
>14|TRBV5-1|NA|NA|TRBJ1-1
TGCGCCAGCAGCTTGGGGCAGACTAACACTGAAGCTTTCTTT
CASSLGQTNTEAFF
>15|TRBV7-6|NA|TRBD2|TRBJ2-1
TGTGCCAGCATCGGACTAGCGGGATCGGTGGATGAGCAGTTCTTC
CASIGLAGSVDEQFF
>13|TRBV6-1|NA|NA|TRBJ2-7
TGTGCCAGCAGGGACAGCCGTACTAACGAGCAGTACTTC
CASRDSRTNEQYF
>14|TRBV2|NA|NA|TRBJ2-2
TGTGCCAGCTTGGACTCGCTCAACACCGGGGAGCTGTTTTTT
CASLDSLNTGELFF
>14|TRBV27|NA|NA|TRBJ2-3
TGTGCCAGCAGTTTAGCGGACAATCGAGATACGCAGTATTTT
CASSLADNRDTQYF
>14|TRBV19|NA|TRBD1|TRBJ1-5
TGTGCCAGTAGCGACAGGGGGCAAGGTCAGCCCCAGCATTTT
CASSDRGQGQPQHF
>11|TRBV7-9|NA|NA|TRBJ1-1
TGTGCCAGCAGAGGAGACACTGAAGCTTTCTTT
CASRGDTEAFF
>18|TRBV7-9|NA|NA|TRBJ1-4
TGTGCCAGCAGCTTAGCGTCGGACAGTATTGCAACTAATGAAAAACTGTTTTTT
CASSLASDSIATNEKLFF
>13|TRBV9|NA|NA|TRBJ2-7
TGTGCCAGCAGCCCGACTTCCACGGGCGAGCAGTACTTC
CASSPTSTGEQYF
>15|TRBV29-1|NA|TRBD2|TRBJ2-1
TGCAGCGTCGGGACTAGCGGGAGGGGGTACAATGAGCAGTTCTTC
CSVGTSGRGYNEQFF
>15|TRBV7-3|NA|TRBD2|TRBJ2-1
TGTGCCAGCAGCCCCCCCGGCGGGAGAAGGGATGAGCAGTTCTTC
CASSPPGGRRDEQFF
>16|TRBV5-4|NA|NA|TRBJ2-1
TGTGCCAGCAGCTCTTTGCTGGGACAAAAGAGTAATGAGCAGTTCTTC
CASSSLLGQKSNEQFF
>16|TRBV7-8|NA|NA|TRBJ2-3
TGTGCCAGCAGCTTAGCCGGGGGTGGGGGCACAGATACGCAGTATTTT
CASSLAGGGGTDTQYF
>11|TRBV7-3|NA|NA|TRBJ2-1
TGTGCCAGCAGCTTAGGTAGTGAGCAGTTCTTC
CASSLGSEQFF
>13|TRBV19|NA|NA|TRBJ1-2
TGTGCCAGTAGTATCGAGAGCAACTATGGCTACACCTTC
CASSIESNYGYTF